This T cell receptor (beta chain) was profiled in a study of shared clonotypes between healthy human individuals. This CDR3 is 11 amino acids long. V gave up 10 bases and J gave up 3 bases, with 7 bases separating them. Germline V CDR1 and CDR2: LNHDA, SQIVND (reference sequence). The repertoire was sequenced with immunoSEQ multiplex PCR; TCRdb's copy has only in-frame clones and lacks some. Of around 500,000 clones listed, roughly 80% were seen once; the top ten hold roughly 13%. Every one of the donors was a Caucasian adult that lived in Nashville, Tennessee. The chain is built from TRBV19 and TRBJ1-3, with D unresolved. The clonotype originates from a woman in her forties in good health. Some clones in this sample may be carry-over from other donors' samples. The source material was PBMCs. The CDR3 DNA is TGTGCCACCGCGTATGGAAACACCATATATTTT. Its protein product is CATAYGNTIYF.